This T cell receptor beta chain was captured in a study of response to subunit inactivated influenza vaccine. TCRdb itself ran the RT-PCR reads through MiXCR, one entry per CDR3 protein. The table shows roughly 650,000 distinct CDR3 sequences, with 11% to 15% occurring only once. Worth noting for this clonotype: Its specificity is unknown.

Study-wide points: Authors suggested each seasonal flu vaccination may recruit only limited numbers of new T cells.

The receptor's source is a man in his fifties or sixties who received an inactivated influenza vaccine. Here the sequenced sample was PBMCs from blood, taken 14 to 15 days before vaccination.

CDR3 in amino acids: CASSHDRNEQFF. The CDR3 DNA follows: TGTGCCAGCAGCCACGACAGGAATGAGCAGTTCTTC. The V call is TRBV4-2, the J call TRBJ2-1; D might be TRBD1 (6 bases). The germline CDR1 and CDR2 sequences are LGHNA and YNFKEQ. This CDR3 has 12 amino acids. Trimming pared 3 bases from V and 7 bases from J, leaving 7 bases between.